The 25 T cell receptor beta chains below come from one sample, sequenced in a study of T cell responses to AZD1222 COVID-19 vaccine. Assay used: immunoSEQ multiplex PCR; TCRdb lists only in-frame clones, some missing. The table shows about 150,000 clones, with roughly 90% occurring only once. The specimen was peripheral blood, collected 28 days after the second AZD1222 dose. The receptors originated from an adult who received the AZD1222 COVID-19 vaccine.

The V call is TRBV11-2, the J call TRBJ2-1; D is unclear. Trimming left V 5 bases short and J 6 bases short, with 11 bases between. Germline lookup yields CDR1 SGHAT and CDR2 FQNNGV. The CDR3 contains 13 residues. The CDR3 reads CASSPLTVNEQFF. The DNA for the CDR3 is TGTGCCAGCAGCCCCCTCACAGTCAATGAGCAGTTCTTC.

The chain links TRBV6-6 to TRBJ2-7; the D gene is possibly TRBD1 (5 bases). The CDR3 spans 14 residues. Trimming removed 0 bases from V and 1 base from J, with 7 bases in between. The germline CDR1 and CDR2 sequences are MNHNY and SVGAGI (reference sequence). The CDR3 protein is CASSYSRTSYEQYF. CDR3 coding DNA: TGTGCCAGCAGTTACTCCCGGACATCCTACGAGCAGTACTTC.

The chain employs TRBV28 and TRBJ1-6, with TRBD1 matching over 8 bases. The germline V gene encodes CDR1 MDHEN and CDR2 SYDVKM. Trimming removed 6 bases from V and 6 bases from J; junction bases left unmatched: 7. The CDR3 loop spans 15 amino acids. The CDR3 bases are TGTGCCAGCAGCACGACAGGGGTAACTAATTCACCCCTCCACTTT. Translating gives CASSTTGVTNSPLHF.

The chain combines TRBV7-2 with TRBJ1-6; D perhaps matches TRBD1 (5 bases). Germline-derived CDR1 and CDR2 are SGHTA and FQGNSA. The CDR3 covers 16 residues. Trimming removed 5 bases at V and 3 bases at J, with 14 bases between. Written as DNA, the CDR3 is TGTGCCAGCAGCCCGTCGGGGGGAGTCTATAATTCACCCCTCCACTTT. Translating gives CASSPSGGVYNSPLHF.

This clone appeared a few times. This chain connects TRBV24-1 to TRBJ2-4; 7 positions agree with TRBD1. There are 15 residues in the CDR3. The V segment lost 4 bases and the J segment 7 bases; nucleotides outside the gene matches: 9. Germline values: CDR1 KGHDR, CDR2 SFDVKD. CDR3 loop: CATSDRQGSGNIQYF. The DNA of the CDR3 is TGTGCCACCAGTGACCGACAGGGATCCGGGAACATTCAGTACTTC.

V usage is TRBV6-2 or TRBV6-3 and J usage is TRBJ1-5; D ambiguous. CDR1 is MNHEY and CDR2 is SVGEGT in the germline V gene. Trimming shortened V by 4 bases and J by 7 bases, and 8 bases separated the two germline ends. The CDR3 covers 12 residues. CDR3 protein: CASSSLPQPQHF. The CDR3 nucleotides are TGTGCCAGCAGTTCCTTGCCCCAGCCCCAGCATTTT.

CDR3 sequence reads: CASSLKSSGRTRSYEQYF. The CDR3 nucleotides are TGTGCCAGCAGTTTAAAGTCTAGCGGGCGGACACGCTCCTACGAGCAGTACTTC. The chain combines TRBV27 with TRBJ2-7; TRBD2 matches at 8 bases. Germline CDR1 MNHEY, CDR2 SMNVEV (reference sequence). J lost 0 bases, V lost 2 bases, and 12 bases had no gene match. The CDR3 runs to 18 residues.

This rearrangement joins TRBV11-2 to TRBJ2-5; D is ambiguous. This CDR3 is built from 12 residues. V gave up 3 bases and J gave up 5 bases, with 7 bases separating them. Germline-derived CDR1 and CDR2 are SGHAT and FQNNGV. The CDR3 loop is CASSFRWETQYF. The CDR3 DNA follows: TGTGCCAGCAGCTTTCGGTGGGAGACCCAGTACTTC. The full variable domain, rest sourced from reference TRBV11-2 and TRBJ2-5, is EAGVAQSPRYKIIEKRQSVAFWCNPISGHATLYWYQQILGQGPKLLIQFQNNGVVDDSQLPKDRFSAERLKGVDSTLKIQPAKLEDSAVYLCASSFRWETQYFGPGTRLLVL.

The J gene is TRBJ2-7, the V gene TRBV7-2; 7 bases map to TRBD2. The CDR3 runs to 15 residues. With V trimmed by 5 bases and J by 0 bases, 7 bases remained unmatched. Looked up from germline, CDR1 is SGHTA and CDR2 is FQGNSA. The CDR3 sequence is CASSAGVSYSYEQYF. In DNA, the CDR3 is TGTGCCAGCAGCGCGGGGGTTTCCTACTCCTACGAGCAGTACTTC.

J is TRBJ1-2 and V is TRBV20-1, with unresolved D. Germline CDR1 reads DFQATT; CDR2 reads SNEGSKA (reference sequence). The V and J ends lost 4 bases and 3 bases respectively, with 6 bases between them. The CDR3 runs 11 residues. CDR3 in amino acids: CSAKADYGYTF. The CDR3 coding sequence is TGCAGTGCTAAGGCGGACTATGGCTACACCTTC.

The chain uses TRBV6-2 or TRBV6-3 and TRBJ1-2; D unresolved. In germline, CDR1 is MNHEY, CDR2 SVGEGT. Trimming took 6 bases from V and 5 from J, leaving 13 bases between them. The length of the CDR3 is 13 residues. CDR3 amino acids: CASSPDGGYGYTF. The CDR3 DNA reads TGTGCCAGCAGCCCCGACGGAGGTTATGGCTACACCTTC.

The J gene is TRBJ2-7, the V gene TRBV14, with a tentative D call TRBD2 (5 bases). The germline V gene encodes CDR1 SGHDN and CDR2 FVKESK. V was pared by 5 bases and J by 6 bases, with 14 bases between. The CDR3 consists of 13 residues. DNA of the CDR3: TGTGCCAGCAGCGACGGACTTATTCGCGAGCAGTACTTC. It specifies CASSDGLIREQYF.

This rearrangement joins TRBV28 to TRBJ2-5; TRBD2 matches at 13 bases. Germline loops: CDR1 MDHEN, CDR2 SYDVKM. This CDR3 has 18 amino acids. The ends lost 1 base at V and 3 bases at J; junction bases unmatched: 8. The CDR3 here is CASSLFGRGTSGKETQYF. DNA for the CDR3: TGTGCCAGCAGTTTATTTGGCCGGGGGACTAGCGGGAAAGAGACCCAGTACTTC.

J is TRBJ2-1 and V is TRBV7-8; D is ambiguous. The V end was cut by 5 bases, the J end by 3 bases, with 14 bases between. CDR3 length: 15 amino acids. The germline gives CDR1 SGHVS, CDR2 FQNEAQ. CDR3 protein: CASSQTREIYNEQFF. The CDR3 region has the DNA TGTGCCAGCAGCCAAACCCGTGAAATCTACAATGAGCAGTTCTTC.

The V gene is TRBV20-1, the J gene TRBJ2-7; D might be TRBD1 (5 bases). Germline V gives CDR1 DFQATT, CDR2 SNEGSKA (reference sequence). Trimming removed 8 bases from V and 4 bases from J, with 12 bases in between. This CDR3 has 11 amino acids. The CDR3, as DNA: TGCAGTTTCAGGGCGAGGTACGAGCAGTACTTC. This sequence encodes CSFRARYEQYF.

This rearrangement joins TRBV5-4 to TRBJ1-2, with no clear D. The CDR3 is 12 amino acids. Germline CDR1 and CDR2: SGHNT and YYREEE (reference sequence). With 4 bases removed from V and 5 bases from J, the gap between germline ends came to 9 bases. Here the CDR3 DNA reads TGTGCCAGCAGCCGGGCGGGATATGGCTACACCTTC. This encodes CASSRAGYGYTF.

The chain joins TRBV10-3 to TRBJ1-5; TRBD1 is a possible D gene (6 bases). This CDR3 contains 14 residues. Deletions cut 2 bases from V and 2 bases from J, with 7 bases between. Germline V gives CDR1 ENHRY, CDR2 SYGVKD. CDR3 sequence: CAISEPGGNQPQHF. The CDR3 region has the DNA TGTGCCATCAGTGAGCCAGGGGGCAATCAGCCCCAGCATTTT.

The genes are TRBV30 and TRBJ1-4; D ambiguous. The CDR3 sequence is 12 residues long. Trimming pared 4 bases from V and 8 bases from J, leaving 11 bases between. The V gene's germline CDR1 is GTSNPN and CDR2 SVGIG (reference sequence). In DNA form, the CDR3 reads TGTGCCTGGAAGTCCCTGGAGGAAAAACTGTTTTTT. This translates into CAWKSLEEKLFF.

The chain is built from TRBV28 and TRBJ1-3; 9 nucleotides match TRBD1. The J segment lost 2 bases and the V segment lost 3 bases, leaving 8 bases of the junction unmatched. CDR1 MDHEN and CDR2 SYDVKM come from the germline V gene. This CDR3 comprises 17 residues. The CDR3 loop reads CASSFPRDRVAGNTIYF. The DNA for the CDR3 is TGTGCCAGCAGTTTCCCCCGGGACAGGGTTGCTGGAAACACCATATATTTT.

This clone appeared a few times. The gene calls are TRBV10-3 and TRBJ1-2; D gene ambiguous. Germline-derived CDR1 and CDR2 are ENHRY and SYGVKD. The CDR3 has 14 amino acids. V was clipped by 6 bases and J by 6 bases, with 17 bases between them. The CDR3 is CAISQLVTRHGYTF. The CDR3 coding sequence is TGTGCCATCAGCCAGCTAGTGACCCGGCATGGCTACACCTTC.

The J gene is TRBJ2-2, the V gene TRBV6-1; no clear D gene. This CDR3 spans 14 amino acids. Deletions cut 2 bases from V and 6 bases from J, with 10 bases between. CDR1 and CDR2 from the germline V gene are MNHNS and SASEGT. The CDR3 bases are TGTGCCAGCAGTGAAAGAGCAGGCCCCGGGGAGCTGTTTTTT. Translating it yields CASSERAGPGELFF.

V is TRBV28 and J is TRBJ2-7, with TRBD1 identical over 10 bases. Per the germline V gene, CDR1 is MDHEN and CDR2 is SYDVKM. The CDR3 loop spans 15 amino acids. V lost 4 bases to trimming and J lost 5 bases; unmatched junction nucleotides: 8. The CDR3 here is CASSSAGTGDHEQYF. The CDR3 DNA is TGTGCCAGCAGTTCGGCCGGGACAGGGGATCACGAGCAGTACTTC.

CDR3 in amino acids: CASSPTTGGRNQPQHF. In DNA form, the CDR3 reads TGTGCCAGCAGTCCTACTACAGGGGGCCGCAATCAGCCCCAGCATTTT. This rearrangement joins TRBV27 to TRBJ1-5, with TRBD1 identical over 9 bases. There are 16 residues in the CDR3. Losses at the gene ends were 5 bases for V and 2 bases for J; bases not matched to a gene: 7. Germline V gene lookup returns CDR1 MNHEY and CDR2 SMNVEV (reference sequence).

The chain has TRBV5-1 and TRBJ2-1; 7 nucleotides match TRBD2. Per the germline V gene, CDR1 is SGHRS and CDR2 is YFSETQ. This CDR3 contains 16 residues. The J segment lost 4 bases and the V segment lost 7 bases, leaving 14 bases of the junction unmatched. In nucleotides, the CDR3 is TGCGCCAGCGCTATAGGCGCTAGCGGAAATTACAATGAGCAGTTCTTC. Protein sequence: CASAIGASGNYNEQFF. Filled out from reference TRBV5-1 and TRBJ2-1, the complete variable domain reads KAGVTQTPRYLIKTRGQQVTLSCSPISGHRSVSWYQQTPGQGLQFLFEYFSETQRNKGNFPGRFSGRQFSNSRSEMNVSTLELGDSALYLCASAIGASGNYNEQFFGPGTRLTVL.

The chain uses TRBV5-5 and TRBJ1-1; D is undetermined. Trimming removed 9 bases at V and 10 bases at J, with 22 bases between. This CDR3 contains 13 residues. The germline V gene has CDR1 SGHKS and CDR2 YYEKEE (reference sequence). The CDR3 sequence is CATQLTGIPGAFF. CDR3 DNA: TGTGCCACGCAACTTACCGGAATTCCAGGAGCTTTCTTT.